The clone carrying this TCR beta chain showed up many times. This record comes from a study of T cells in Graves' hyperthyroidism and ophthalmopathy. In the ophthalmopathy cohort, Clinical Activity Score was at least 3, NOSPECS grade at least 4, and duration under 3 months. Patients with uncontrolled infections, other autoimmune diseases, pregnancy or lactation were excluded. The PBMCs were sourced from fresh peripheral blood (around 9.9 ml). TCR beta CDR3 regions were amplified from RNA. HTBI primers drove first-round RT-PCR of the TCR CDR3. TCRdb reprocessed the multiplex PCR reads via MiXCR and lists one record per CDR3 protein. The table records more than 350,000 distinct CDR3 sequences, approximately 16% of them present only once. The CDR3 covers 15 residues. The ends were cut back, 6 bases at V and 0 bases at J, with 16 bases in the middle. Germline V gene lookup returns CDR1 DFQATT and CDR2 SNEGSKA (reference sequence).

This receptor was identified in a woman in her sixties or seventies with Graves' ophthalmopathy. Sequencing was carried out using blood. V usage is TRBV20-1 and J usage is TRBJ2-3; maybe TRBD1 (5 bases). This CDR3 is CSALPAGPSTDTQYF. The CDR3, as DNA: TGCAGTGCACTCCCGGCAGGGCCTAGCACAGATACGCAGTATTTT.